The rows below give T cell receptor beta chains drawn from one sample of a study of T cell repertoires in cytomegalovirus infection. Their recognized antigens are unknown. MiXCR was run by TCRdb on the reads, yielding one entry per CDR3 protein. The sample yields hundreds of thousands of distinct CDR3 sequences, roughly 46% seen once. The source material was cultured PBMCs, sampled from culture after CMV antigen stimulation. These receptors were collected from a human donor in good health (CMV status not recorded). Some clones in this sample may be carry-over from other donors' samples. The CDR3 runs from the conserved cysteine through the conserved F or W.

J: TRBJ2-3; V: TRBV7-9; CDR3: CASSLDLQGTDTQYF
J: TRBJ2-7; V: TRBV7-2; CDR3: CASSLVPTRTYEQYF
J: TRBJ2-3; V: TRBV7-2; CDR3: CASSAGLAAGTDTQYF
J: TRBJ2-1; V: TRBV7-2; CDR3: CASSPGIDGRVNEQFF
J: TRBJ1-5; V: TRBV12-5; CDR3: CASGFARGGANQPQHF
J: TRBJ1-2; V: TRBV7-2; CDR3: CASSLGDPLYGYTF
J: TRBJ1-2; V: TRBV19; CDR3: CASIPTFGRYGYTF
J: TRBJ2-2; V: TRBV27; CDR3: CASRQAGTGELFF
J: TRBJ2-2; V: TRBV6-1; CDR3: CASSNLQGFTGELFF
J: TRBJ1-1; V: TRBV5-1; CDR3: CASSLAGVGTEAFF
J: TRBJ2-5; V: TRBV7-6; CDR3: CASSTRLGRGQETQYF
J: TRBJ2-1; V: TRBV3-1; CDR3: CASSHYQDEQFF
J: TRBJ2-7; V: TRBV7-9; CDR3: CASTSGARDNYEQYF
J: TRBJ2-1; V: TRBV18; CDR3: CASSPPPLAGAYNEQFF
J: TRBJ2-7; V: TRBV5-4; CDR3: CASSPKSWQGRVSEQYF
J: TRBJ2-2; V: TRBV7-2; CDR3: CASSLQGGAGTGELFF
J: TRBJ1-2; V: TRBV11-2; CDR3: CASSLDSGSIGYTF
J: TRBJ2-7; V: TRBV7-2; CDR3: CASSDLAVLTYEQYF
J: TRBJ1-6; V: TRBV6-1; CDR3: CASRYYRGEDSPLHF
J: TRBJ2-5; V: TRBV4-1; CDR3: CASSPGTSGVETQYF
J: TRBJ2-5; V: TRBV7-9; CDR3: CASSLKSWIRGSQENQYF
J: TRBJ2-4; V: TRBV7-9; CDR3: CASSALAKNIQYF
J: TRBJ2-1; V: TRBV7-9; CDR3: CASTRQVWAEQFF
J: TRBJ2-1; V: TRBV19; CDR3: CASSTFRGGSGNEQFF
J: TRBJ1-2; V: TRBV11-2; CDR3: CASSPLRGRNLDGYTF
J: TRBJ2-1; V: TRBV7-2; CDR3: CASSRSSYEQFF
J: TRBJ1-1; V: TRBV7-9; CDR3: CASSSWTGGDTEAFF
J: TRBJ1-2; V: TRBV6-5; CDR3: CASSYSTPQVYGYTF
J: TRBJ1-6; V: TRBV2; CDR3: CASSEVGDNSPLHF
J: TRBJ1-1; V: TRBV7-2; CDR3: CASSLGGGGSYTEAFF
J: TRBJ2-1; V: TRBV7-2; CDR3: CASSLVLPGGPGEQFF
J: TRBJ1-5; V: TRBV7-8; CDR3: CASSLGTGAGQPQHF
J: TRBJ2-7; V: TRBV7-8; CDR3: CASSLQKPEQYF
J: TRBJ1-1; V: TRBV4-1; CDR3: CASSQSLKRQVDEAFF
J: TRBJ1-1; V: TRBV4-1; CDR3: CASSQSRMNTEAFF
J: TRBJ2-7; V: TRBV7-2; CDR3: CASSEQGWEQYF
J: TRBJ1-2; V: TRBV2; CDR3: CASSPQVSWYGYTF
J: TRBJ2-7; V: TRBV6-2/TRBV6-3; CDR3: CASFSGRNGEQYF
J: TRBJ2-3; V: TRBV5-1; CDR3: CASSLGSTTDTQYF
J: TRBJ1-2; V: TRBV18; CDR3: CASSPPGLGAFGYTF
J: TRBJ2-2; V: TRBV19; CDR3: CASILRGTGELFF
J: TRBJ1-2; V: TRBV5-5; CDR3: CASSLGAGGANGYTF
J: TRBJ1-1; V: TRBV6-6; CDR3: CASSSTAGERGDTEAFF
J: TRBJ1-4; V: TRBV12-3/TRBV12-4; CDR3: CASSLTGASTNEKLFF
J: TRBJ2-2; V: TRBV7-6; CDR3: CASSFGLGGELFF
J: TRBJ1-6; V: TRBV20-1; CDR3: CSARGGGVNSPLHF
J: TRBJ2-3; V: TRBV5-1; CDR3: CASGYRGQDTQYF
J: TRBJ1-1; V: TRBV11-2; CDR3: CASSFGLDAEAFF
J: TRBJ2-7; V: TRBV7-8; CDR3: CASSLGRDSYEQYF
J: TRBJ2-2; V: TRBV28; CDR3: CASIPASNPGELFF
J: TRBJ1-1; V: TRBV7-6; CDR3: CASSPGLGTFPQGTEAFF
J: TRBJ1-6; V: TRBV6-8; CDR3: CKGPGSPLHF
J: TRBJ1-1; V: TRBV4-1; CDR3: CASSQDSVLGTEAFF
J: TRBJ1-1; V: TRBV7-2; CDR3: CASSLAHTSEAFF
J: TRBJ2-2; V: TRBV12-3/TRBV12-4; CDR3: CASSKSGQNTGELFF
J: TRBJ1-1; V: TRBV7-2; CDR3: CASSLEGGGEAFF
J: TRBJ2-2; V: TRBV6-5; CDR3: CASSRGGALTGELFF